The 25 T cell receptor beta chains reported below all come from one sample, sequenced in a study of technical replicates of blood from a few donors. Clones were sequenced by immunoSEQ multiplex PCR, and TCRdb holds only the in-frame ones, with some missing. The sample carries about 83,000 clones, 90% to 95% recorded once. Material: T cells isolated from PBMCs. The source of these receptors is a human donor in good health.

The chain recombines TRBV7-2 with TRBJ2-7; 8 nucleotides match TRBD2. Germline CDR1 SGHTA, CDR2 FQGNSA. V lost 5 bases, J lost 2 bases, and 14 bases stayed unmatched. The CDR3 extends over 17 amino acids. This CDR3 is CASSLHRGSGIPYEQYF. The CDR3 DNA is TGTGCCAGCAGCCTACATCGTGGTAGCGGGATACCCTACGAGCAGTACTTC.

The chain combines TRBV7-2 with TRBJ2-7; TRBD1 is a possible D gene (7 bases). Trimming removed 2 bases from V and 5 bases from J, with 25 bases in between. The germline V gene encodes CDR1 SGHTA and CDR2 FQGNSA. The length of the CDR3 is 18 residues. The CDR3 region is CASSLYVGRGDRPNEQYF. The CDR3 DNA follows: TGTGCCAGCAGCTTATACGTCGGCAGGGGGGACCGTCCTAACGAGCAGTACTTC.

This clone has more than one count but fewer than ten. The CDR3 DNA follows: TGTGCCAGCAGCTTATTGACTAAGAACACTGAAGCTTTCTTT. This gives the protein CASSLLTKNTEAFF. The J gene is TRBJ1-1, the V gene TRBV7-9; no firm D call. This CDR3 region has 14 residues. V was clipped by 2 bases and J by 1 base, with 8 bases between them. Germline V gene data show CDR1 as SEHNR and CDR2 as FQNEAQ (reference sequence). The full variable domain, in which reference TRBV7-9 and TRBJ1-1 provide the parts outside the CDR3, is DTGVSQNPRHKITKRGQNVTFRCDPISEHNRLYWYRQTLGQGPEFLTYFQNEAQLEKSRLLSDRFSAERPKGSFSTLEIQRTEQGDSAMYLCASSLLTKNTEAFFGQGTRLTVV.

The chain joins TRBV4-1 to TRBJ2-2; 7 nucleotides align to TRBD2. The ends lost 0 bases at V and 7 bases at J; junction bases unmatched: 5. Germline-derived CDR1 and CDR2 are MGHRA and YSYEKL. CDR3 length: 15 amino acids. CDR3 bases: TGCGCCAGCAGCCAAGAACCTAGCGGCAACGGGGAGCTGTTTTTT. It is translated as CASSQEPSGNGELFF.

CDR3 protein: CASSMAAGRETQYF. The CDR3 DNA sequence: TGTGCCAGTAGTATGGCCGCAGGGCGAGAGACCCAGTACTTC. The V and J genes are TRBV19 and TRBJ2-5; TRBD1 might be the D (5 bases). The CDR3 contains 14 residues. Trimming left V 3 bases short and J 4 bases short, with 12 bases between. Germline assignment: CDR1 LNHDA and CDR2 SQIVND (reference sequence).

The CDR3, as DNA: TGCGCCAGCAGCTCTTACGTGACTAGCGGTGAAGAGACCCAGTACTTC. Its translation: CASSSYVTSGEETQYF. The chain has TRBV5-1 and TRBJ2-5; 9 bases are shared with TRBD2. The V and J ends lost 3 bases and 3 bases, in that order; junction bases with no gene match: 9. This CDR3 comprises 16 residues. Germline V lookup: CDR1 SGHRS, CDR2 YFSETQ.

The CDR3 loop is CASSLMQGSEKLFF. The DNA of the CDR3 is TGTGCCAGCAGCTTAATGCAGGGAAGCGAAAAACTGTTTTTT. The chain has TRBV7-6 and TRBJ1-4, with TRBD1 as a possible D gene (5 bases). The V end lost 2 bases, the J end lost 8 bases, and 12 bases lay between the germline ends. The CDR3 spans 14 residues. Germline lookup yields CDR1 SGHVS and CDR2 FNYEAQ.

The rearrangement links TRBV2 to TRBJ2-4, with D perhaps TRBD2 (6 bases). Trimming left V 7 bases short and J 3 bases short, with 16 bases between. The CDR3 consists of 15 residues. The germline gives CDR1 SNHLY, CDR2 FYNNEI. Here the CDR3 DNA reads TGTGCCAGCACGGGCGGGATGTTGGGCAAAAACATTCAGTACTTC. Its protein is CASTGGMLGKNIQYF.

The chain uses TRBV7-2 and TRBJ2-7; D gene ambiguous. Trimming left V 5 bases short and J 2 bases short, with 7 bases between. CDR3 length equals 12 residues. Germline CDR1 and CDR2: SGHTA and FQGNSA. The DNA for the CDR3 is TGTGCCAGCAGCCCCCCGGCCTACGAGCAGTACTTC. Amino acids: CASSPPAYEQYF.

The genes are TRBV5-4 and TRBJ2-7; 7 bases line up with TRBD1. CDR3 size: 15 residues. Losses at the gene ends were 4 bases for V and 2 bases for J; bases not matched to a gene: 9. Germline assignment: CDR1 SGHNT and CDR2 YYREEE (reference sequence). The CDR3 protein is CASSARTGATYEQYF. For the CDR3, the DNA is TGTGCCAGCAGCGCAAGAACAGGGGCCACCTACGAGCAGTACTTC.

The chain uses TRBV10-3 and TRBJ1-1; a possible D gene is TRBD1 (5 bases). V dropped 2 bases and J dropped 1 base, with 11 bases sitting between them. The CDR3 spans 15 residues. Germline CDR1 is ENHRY and CDR2 is SYGVKD. The CDR3 sequence is CAISEGALKNTEAFF. CDR3 nucleotide sequence: TGTGCCATCAGTGAGGGGGCCTTGAAGAACACTGAAGCTTTCTTT.

The rearrangement uses TRBV4-1 and TRBJ1-5; 8 bases match TRBD1. J gave up 3 bases and V 0 bases, and 7 bases lay outside the gene matches. Germline-derived CDR1 and CDR2 are MGHRA and YSYEKL. This CDR3 is 17 amino acids long. The CDR3 DNA reads TGCGCCAGCAGCCAAGATCTGACAGGGGCGCACAATCAGCCCCAGCATTTT. This sequence encodes CASSQDLTGAHNQPQHF.

The V gene is TRBV28, the J gene TRBJ2-7, with D perhaps matching TRBD2 (6 bases). CDR3 length: 13 residues. V lost 6 bases to trimming and J lost 7 bases, with 16 bases between them. Germline lookup yields CDR1 MDHEN and CDR2 SYDVKM. CDR3 nucleotides: TGTGCCAGCAGAAAACGGGTGGCGGGGGAGCAGTACTTC. Translated: CASRKRVAGEQYF.

The chain joins TRBV5-1 to TRBJ2-2, with a tentative D call TRBD1 (5 bases). Germline loops: CDR1 SGHRS, CDR2 YFSETQ. V was pared by 4 bases and J by 3 bases, with 10 bases between. The CDR3 runs to 14 residues. CDR3 sequence reads: CASSPLGDTGELFF. As DNA, the CDR3 is TGCGCCAGCAGCCCCCTAGGGGACACCGGGGAGCTGTTTTTT. Variable domain in full (rest from reference TRBV5-1 and TRBJ2-2): KAGVTQTPRYLIKTRGQQVTLSCSPISGHRSVSWYQQTPGQGLQFLFEYFSETQRNKGNFPGRFSGRQFSNSRSEMNVSTLELGDSALYLCASSPLGDTGELFFGEGSRLTVL.

The V call is TRBV18, the J call TRBJ1-3; 9 bases are shared with TRBD1. Trimming removed 0 bases from V and 1 base from J; junction bases left unmatched: 1. The CDR3 consists of 16 residues. CDR1 and CDR2 (germline): KGHSH, LQKENI. In DNA form, the CDR3 reads TGTGCCAGCTCACCACCCGGGACAGGGTCTGGAAACACCATATATTTT. Translated: CASSPPGTGSGNTIYF.

This clone is medium-sized within its sample. The genes are TRBV7-2 and TRBJ1-5, with D possibly matching TRBD1 (5 bases). CDR1 and CDR2 (germline): SGHTA, FQGNSA. Trimming pared 5 bases from V and 7 bases from J, leaving 12 bases between. The CDR3 extends over 13 amino acids. The CDR3 reads CASSTQGTQPQHF. The CDR3 DNA follows: TGTGCCAGCAGCACGCAGGGAACCCAGCCCCAGCATTTT.

The chain uses TRBV5-4 and TRBJ2-1, with 8 bases aligning to TRBD2. CDR3 length: 14 amino acids. The V gene's germline CDR1 is SGHNT and CDR2 YYREEE (reference sequence). The V and J ends lost 6 bases and 9 bases, in that order; junction bases with no gene match: 11. Here the CDR3 reads CASTTLAGRSEQFF. CDR3 nucleotides: TGTGCCAGCACCACCCTAGCGGGTCGTAGTGAGCAGTTCTTC.

This chain joins TRBV10-1 and TRBJ2-5, with a tentative D call TRBD2 (6 bases). Germline loops: CDR1 WNHNN, CDR2 SYGVQD (reference sequence). The CDR3 length is 16 residues. V lost 0 bases, J lost 0 bases, and 11 bases lay in between. In DNA form, the CDR3 reads TGCGCCAGCAGTGAGTCGGACGTAGCGGACCAAGAGACCCAGTACTTC. This codes for CASSESDVADQETQYF.

The chain couples TRBV28 to TRBJ2-7, with D unclear. Germline V gene lookup returns CDR1 MDHEN and CDR2 SYDVKM. The CDR3 sequence is 13 residues long. V was trimmed by 6 bases and J by 4 bases, leaving 13 bases between them. Written as DNA, the CDR3 is TGTGCCAGCAGCGACTCCGCCATATACGAGCAGTACTTC. It is translated as CASSDSAIYEQYF.

The chain's CDR3 is CASSLGLAGNTQYF. The DNA of the CDR3 is TGCGCCAGCAGCCTGGGACTAGCGGGTAATACGCAGTATTTT. The chain is built from TRBV5-1 and TRBJ2-3; 12 nucleotides align to TRBD2. Trimming at V came to 4 bases and at J to 7 bases, leaving 4 bases not matched to a gene. In germline, CDR1 is SGHRS, CDR2 YFSETQ. This CDR3 region has 14 residues.

This clone is a singleton in its sample. This same CDR3 is encoded by further DNA sequences in the sample. V usage is TRBV5-1 and J usage is TRBJ2-7; 8 bases align to TRBD2. J lost 1 base, V lost 0 bases, and 3 bases had no gene match. CDR1 SGHRS and CDR2 YFSETQ come from the germline V gene. The CDR3 runs to 15 residues. The CDR3 spells CASSLVGGGSYEQYF. DNA for the CDR3: TGCGCCAGCAGCTTGGTCGGGGGGGGATCCTACGAGCAGTACTTC.

The rearrangement links TRBV10-1 to TRBJ1-1; 7 bases match TRBD1. The V segment lost 2 bases and the J segment 4 bases; nucleotides outside the gene matches: 7. Germline loops: CDR1 WNHNN, CDR2 SYGVQD (reference sequence). CDR3 length: 15 amino acids. The CDR3, as DNA: TGCGCCAGCAGTGAGACAGGGGTGGGTAGCACTGAAGCTTTCTTT. It yields the protein CASSETGVGSTEAFF.

The V and J genes are TRBV4-1 and TRBJ2-6; 8 bases are shared with TRBD1. This CDR3 has 21 amino acids. Germline CDR1 and CDR2: MGHRA and YSYEKL. Losses at the gene ends were 8 bases for V and 0 bases for J; bases not matched to a gene: 21. The CDR3 coding sequence is TGCGCCAGCCTCGATCGTTTCAGGGGGCCTCCAAAAGGCTCTGGGGCCAACGTCCTGACTTTC. Its translation is CASLDRFRGPPKGSGANVLTF.

The V gene is TRBV7-9, the J gene TRBJ2-7; D perhaps matches TRBD2 (6 bases). Per the germline V gene, CDR1 is SEHNR and CDR2 is FQNEAQ (reference sequence). V lost 2 bases to trimming and J lost 2 bases, with 13 bases between them. CDR3 length: 15 amino acids. CDR3 in DNA: TGTGCCAGCAGCTTAACGGGGGATGGCGCCTACGAGCAGTACTTC. Translating it yields CASSLTGDGAYEQYF.

The table lists this clone with a few counts. This chain joins TRBV28 and TRBJ2-1; D remains unclear. The CDR3 extends over 15 amino acids. Between the trimmed V and J ends, which lost 3 bases and 0 bases, there was a span of 9 bases. The germline CDR1 and CDR2 sequences are MDHEN and SYDVKM. CDR3 protein: CASSLSLSSYNEQFF. The CDR3 nucleotides read TGTGCCAGCAGTTTGTCCCTCAGCTCCTACAATGAGCAGTTCTTC.